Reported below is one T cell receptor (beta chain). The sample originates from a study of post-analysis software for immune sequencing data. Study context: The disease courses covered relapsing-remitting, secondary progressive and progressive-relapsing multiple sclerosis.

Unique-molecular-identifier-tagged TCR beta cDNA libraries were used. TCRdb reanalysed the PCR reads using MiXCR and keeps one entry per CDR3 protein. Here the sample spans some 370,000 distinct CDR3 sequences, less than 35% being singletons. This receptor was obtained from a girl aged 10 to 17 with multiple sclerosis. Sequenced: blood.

DNA for the CDR3: TGTGCCAGCAGGGACAGGGGGAAGAACACTGAAGCTTTCTTT. It yields the protein CASRDRGKNTEAFF. The genes are TRBV2 and TRBJ1-1; 10 bases agree with TRBD1. This CDR3 region has 14 residues. The junction had 2 bases not matched to a gene; V was cut back by 6 bases and J by 1 base. CDR1 and CDR2 (germline): SNHLY, FYNNEI.